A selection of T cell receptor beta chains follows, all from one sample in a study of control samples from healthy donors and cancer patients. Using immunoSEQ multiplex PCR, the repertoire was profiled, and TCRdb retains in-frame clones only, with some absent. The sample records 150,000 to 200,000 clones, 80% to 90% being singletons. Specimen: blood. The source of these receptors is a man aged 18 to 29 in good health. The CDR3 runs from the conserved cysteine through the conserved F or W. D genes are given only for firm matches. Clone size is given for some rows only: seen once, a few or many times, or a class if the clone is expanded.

CASSSTGYQPQHF	TRBJ1-5	-	-	TRBV6-2/TRBV6-3
CASSLGFTNYGYTF	TRBJ1-2	-	-	TRBV7-8
CASSQDQGFEAFF	TRBJ1-1	-	once	TRBV4-1
CASSLTGGNTEAFF	TRBJ1-1	TRBD1	-	TRBV28
CASSPQGAHNSPLHF	TRBJ1-6	TRBD1	-	TRBV6-6
CASIIDPESAEAFF	TRBJ1-1	-	-	TRBV6-5
CASSQGTGSSYEQYF	TRBJ2-7	TRBD1	-	TRBV3-1/TRBV3-2
CASSYSRGAVNYGYTF	TRBJ1-2	-	-	TRBV6-5
CASSLSGDPTDTQYF	TRBJ2-3	-	-	TRBV7-3
CASSIGEVNEKLFF	TRBJ1-4	-	-	TRBV19